Following are 18 T cell receptor beta chains from one sample sequenced in a study of control samples from healthy donors and cancer patients. TCRdb keeps only in-frame clones here, not all; method: immunoSEQ multiplex PCR. The table has some 120,000 clones, about 90% seen once. Sequenced input: blood. All receptors come from a man in his fifties in good health.

The chain combines TRBV6-5 with TRBJ1-1; the match to TRBD1 covers 9 bases. J gave up 1 base and V 4 bases, and 1 base lay outside the gene matches. Germline loops: CDR1 MNHEY, CDR2 SVGAGI. CDR3 length equals 14 residues. The CDR3 here is CASSWTGENTEAFF. For the CDR3, the DNA is TGTGCCAGCAGTTGGACAGGGGAGAACACTGAAGCTTTCTTT.

The chain uses TRBV10-3 and TRBJ1-3; D unresolved. The V gene's germline CDR1 is ENHRY and CDR2 SYGVKD. V shed 0 bases and J shed 1 base, with 10 bases lying between them. The CDR3 loop spans 16 amino acids. In nucleotides, the CDR3 is TGTGCCATCAGTGAGTCGACCCGGAAATCTGGAAACACCATATATTTT. Amino acids: CAISESTRKSGNTIYF.

The gene calls are TRBV19 and TRBJ2-7; D is perhaps TRBD1 (5 bases). Germline V gene data show CDR1 as LNHDA and CDR2 as SQIVND (reference sequence). CDR3 size: 13 residues. Trimming left V 5 bases short and J 6 bases short, with 14 bases between. The CDR3 sequence: CASSQGATAEQYF. The DNA for the CDR3 is TGTGCCAGTAGTCAGGGTGCAACGGCCGAGCAGTACTTC.

The chain combines TRBV7-6 with TRBJ2-5; 12 nucleotides match TRBD2. The V gene's germline CDR1 is SGHVS and CDR2 FNYEAQ. Trimming took 5 bases from V and 4 from J; bases not matched to a gene: 8. The length of the CDR3 is 16 residues. DNA of the CDR3: TGTGCCAGCAGCCCTAGCGGGGGGGCCTTGGCAGAGACCCAGTACTTC. Protein product: CASSPSGGALAETQYF.

The genes are TRBV7-2 and TRBJ2-2; 12 nucleotides line up with TRBD2. The CDR3 contains 17 residues. The V gene's germline CDR1 is SGHTA and CDR2 FQGNSA. V lost 5 bases, J lost 6 bases, and 10 bases stayed unmatched. The DNA of the CDR3 is TGTGCCAGCAGCCGCAAACTAGCGGGGGGCCAAGCCGGGGAGCTGTTTTTT. Amino acid sequence: CASSRKLAGGQAGELFF.

The rearrangement uses TRBV5-6 and TRBJ1-1, with D hard to call. With 2 bases removed from V and 5 bases from J, the gap between germline ends came to 16 bases. The germline CDR1 and CDR2 sequences are SGHDT and YYEEEE. This CDR3 is 15 amino acids long. DNA for the CDR3: TGTGCCAGCAGCTTTGGTGACGGGTTGGGGACTGAAGCTTTCTTT. Translating it yields CASSFGDGLGTEAFF.

The rearrangement uses TRBV27 and TRBJ2-5; perhaps D is TRBD1 or TRBD2 (6 bases each). Germline values: CDR1 MNHEY, CDR2 SMNVEV (reference sequence). Trimming stripped 6 bases from V and 5 bases from J, with 13 bases between. The CDR3 covers 13 residues. This CDR3 is CASRPNGGETQYF. The CDR3 DNA reads as TGTGCCAGCAGGCCTAACGGGGGCGAGACCCAGTACTTC.

The chain couples TRBV29-1 to TRBJ2-7; 8 bases match TRBD1. With V trimmed by 7 bases and J by 1 base, 6 bases remained unmatched. The germline CDR1 and CDR2 sequences are SQVTM and ANQGSEA. The CDR3 is 13 amino acids. The CDR3, as DNA: TGCAGCGGCAGCGACAGGGGTTCCTACGAGCAGTACTTC. Protein: CSGSDRGSYEQYF.

The chain links TRBV27 to TRBJ1-5; maybe TRBD1 (5 bases). This CDR3 spans 13 amino acids. CDR1 is MNHEY and CDR2 is SMNVEV in the germline V gene (reference sequence). Deletions cut 0 bases from V and 7 bases from J, with 7 bases between. CDR3 nucleotide sequence: TGTGCCAGCAGTTTATCGGGGGGACAGCCCCAGCATTTT. Translating it yields CASSLSGGQPQHF.

This rearrangement joins TRBV6-5 to TRBJ1-2; D unclear. The CDR3 covers 13 residues. The V end was cut by 7 bases, the J end by 4 bases, with 13 bases between. Germline CDR1 and CDR2: MNHEY and SVGAGI. The CDR3 DNA reads TGTGCCAGCACTCCCACGGGGAGCTATGGCTACACCTTC. Encoded protein: CASTPTGSYGYTF.

This clone was detected ten times or more. The J gene is TRBJ1-4, the V gene TRBV4-2; 9 bases align to TRBD1. This CDR3 is 16 amino acids long. Losses at the gene ends were 5 bases for V and 4 bases for J; bases not matched to a gene: 8. Germline loops: CDR1 LGHNA, CDR2 YNFKEQ. As DNA, the CDR3 is TGTGCCAGCAGCATTAATACGGGACAGGGTAATGAAAAACTGTTTTTT. This codes for CASSINTGQGNEKLFF.

The chain uses TRBV13 and TRBJ2-5; 10 bases align to TRBD1. The V segment lost 5 bases and the J segment 4 bases; nucleotides outside the gene matches: 4. Germline V lookup: CDR1 PRHDT, CDR2 FYEKMQ (reference sequence). This CDR3 contains 14 residues. CDR3 amino acids: CASSRGQGRETQYF. The CDR3 coding sequence is TGTGCCAGCAGCCGGGGACAGGGGCGAGAGACCCAGTACTTC.

V and J are TRBV2 and TRBJ1-3; no definite D call. This CDR3 is 15 amino acids long. Trimming cost V 5 bases and J 0 bases, with 11 bases left between them. Looked up from germline, CDR1 is SNHLY and CDR2 is FYNNEI. The CDR3 DNA sequence: TGTGCCAGCAGTCCCCAGGCCATCTCTGGAAACACCATATATTTT. It codes for CASSPQAISGNTIYF.

V is TRBV4-2 and J is TRBJ1-2; 11 positions match TRBD1. The trim removed 4 bases at V and 6 bases at J, leaving 7 bases unmatched. CDR3 length: 15 amino acids. CDR1 and CDR2 (germline): LGHNA, YNFKEQ. The CDR3 loop is CASSPPGTGGHGYTF. The CDR3, as DNA: TGTGCCAGCAGCCCCCCCGGGACAGGGGGTCATGGCTACACCTTC.

The chain employs TRBV10-3 and TRBJ1-2; D is possibly TRBD1 (6 bases). The CDR3 totals 13 residues. Trimming left V 4 bases short and J 3 bases short, with 9 bases between. Germline-derived CDR1 and CDR2 are ENHRY and SYGVKD. The CDR3 loop reads CAISASGDYGYTF. The CDR3 bases are TGTGCCATCAGTGCCTCAGGGGACTATGGCTACACCTTC.

The J gene is TRBJ1-1, the V gene TRBV10-2; 7 bases match TRBD1. The CDR3 runs 19 residues. The germline CDR1 and CDR2 sequences are WSHSY and SAAADI. Germline trimming cut 6 bases from V and 0 bases from J; bases unmatched to any gene: 19. CDR3 protein: CASSDGARDREEMNTEAFF. Written as DNA, the CDR3 is TGCGCCAGCAGCGACGGGGCCCGAGACAGGGAGGAAATGAACACTGAAGCTTTCTTT.

The count of this clone is one. The chain employs TRBV18 and TRBJ2-3; D perhaps matches TRBD1 (5 bases). The germline V and J ends were trimmed by 1 base and 4 bases, with 15 bases remaining between them. Germline-derived CDR1 and CDR2 are KGHSH and LQKENI. This CDR3 contains 16 residues. The CDR3 nucleotides are TGTGCCAGCTCACCACTAAGTCCCAGGGTAGCAGATACGCAGTATTTT. Amino acids: CASSPLSPRVADTQYF.

The rearrangement joins TRBV24-1 to TRBJ2-5; 8 bases map to TRBD1. CDR1 is KGHDR and CDR2 is SFDVKD in the germline V gene. The CDR3 has 17 amino acids. V was clipped by 2 bases and J by 4 bases; unmatched bases: 11. The CDR3 coding sequence is TGTGCCACCAGTGATTCCTCTTGGACAGGGAGTCGAGAGACCCAGTACTTC. Its protein is CATSDSSWTGSRETQYF.